This is a list of T cell receptor beta chains from one sample in a study of shared clonotypes between healthy human individuals. Assay: immunoSEQ multiplex PCR; the TCRdb copy retains only in-frame clones and omits some. Among about 330,000 clones listed, roughly 84% were seen once. The specimen was memory CD8+ T cells sorted from blood. These receptors were collected from a man aged 18-30 years in good health. CDR3s include the opening cysteine and the closing phenylalanine or tryptophan. D genes are given only for firm matches. Size is omitted from some rows. Given values are once, few, many or a class for expanded clones.

>TRBV2|.|.|TRBJ2-3
CASSGTVDTQYF
TGTGCCAGCAGTGGGACAGTAGATACGCAGTATTTT
>TRBV4-1|.|.|TRBJ2-3
CASNQGEGFTDTQYF
TGCGCCAGCAACCAGGGCGAGGGCTTCACAGATACGCAGTATTTT
>TRBV28|.|.|TRBJ2-7
CASSPVVFYEQYF
TGTGCCAGCAGCCCCGTAGTCTTCTACGAGCAGTACTTC
>TRBV5-1|.|.|TRBJ1-1
CASSLSPRVHATEAFF
TGCGCCAGCAGCTTGTCTCCCAGGGTTCATGCCACTGAAGCTTTCTTT
>TRBV10-2|.|.|TRBJ1-5
CASSEWDQPQHF
TGCGCCAGCAGTGAGTGGGATCAGCCCCAGCATTTT
>TRBV28|.|.|TRBJ1-2
CASRKPDRGLVYGYTF
TGTGCCAGCAGAAAACCGGACAGAGGCCTGGTTTATGGCTACACCTTC
>TRBV4-3|.|TRBD1|TRBJ2-3
CASSQIRDRGDTQYF
TGCGCCAGCAGCCAAATCCGGGACAGGGGGGATACGCAGTATTTT
>TRBV9|.|.|TRBJ2-7
CASSSGRSLYEQYF
TGTGCCAGCAGCTCGGGACGCTCCCTCTACGAGCAGTACTTC
>TRBV5-6|.|TRBD1|TRBJ1-6
CASSSTGVGSPLHF
TGTGCCAGCAGCTCAACAGGGGTTGGTTCACCCCTCCACTTT
>TRBV27|.|TRBD1|TRBJ2-7
CASSVQGVYEQYF
TGTGCCAGCAGCGTCCAGGGGGTCTACGAGCAGTACTTC
>TRBV7-9|.|.|TRBJ2-2
CASSELVNTGELFF
TGTGCCAGCAGCGAACTAGTGAACACCGGGGAGCTGTTTTTT
>TRBV6-5|.|.|TRBJ1-1
CASRSGGFEAFF
TGTGCCAGCAGATCGGGGGGATTTGAAGCTTTCTTT
>TRBV28|.|.|TRBJ1-1
CASTLVTPDTEAFF
TGTGCCAGCACCCTGGTGACCCCGGACACTGAAGCTTTCTTT
>TRBV2|.|.|TRBJ2-1
CASQGNEQFF
TGTGCCAGCCAAGGCAATGAGCAGTTCTTC
>TRBV27|.|.|TRBJ2-3
CASSFYSLADTQYF
TGTGCCAGCAGTTTCTACTCGTTGGCAGATACGCAGTATTTT
>TRBV15|.|TRBD1|TRBJ1-2
CATSSERTGSYGYTF
TGTGCCACCAGCAGTGAGCGGACAGGGAGCTATGGCTACACCTTC
>TRBV11-3|once|.|TRBJ2-7
CASSLDWPPSEQYF
TGTGCCAGCAGCTTAGATTGGCCACCGTCTGAGCAGTACTTC
>TRBV27|.|.|TRBJ1-6
CASSLGPGQHYNSPLHF
TGTGCCAGCAGTTTAGGCCCCGGGCAACACTATAATTCACCCCTCCACTTT
>TRBV10-2|.|TRBD2|TRBJ2-7
CASSDPSGLRGYEQYF
TGCGCCAGCAGTGATCCTAGCGGGCTACGGGGGTACGAGCAGTACTTC
>TRBV5-1|.|TRBD1|TRBJ2-5
CASSPQGAFIETQYF
TGCGCCAGCAGCCCACAGGGGGCCTTTATAGAGACCCAGTACTTC
>TRBV5-6|once|.|TRBJ2-3
CASSNGYGTQYF
TGTGCCAGCAGCAACGGTTACGGTACGCAGTATTTT
>TRBV10-2|few|.|TRBJ1-6
CASSSGAQAWSPLHF
TGCGCCAGCAGTTCAGGGGCGCAGGCGTGGTCACCCCTCCACTTT
>TRBV6-6|.|.|TRBJ2-2
CASSPDRLAGELFF
TGTGCCAGCAGTCCCGACAGGCTAGCCGGGGAGCTGTTTTTT
>TRBV4-1|.|.|TRBJ1-1
CASSWGMSTEAFF
TGCGCCAGCAGTTGGGGAATGAGCACTGAAGCTTTCTTT
>TRBV19|.|TRBD1|TRBJ2-7
CASSIPGQGAYEQYF
TGTGCCAGTAGTATCCCGGGACAGGGGGCCTACGAGCAGTACTTC
>TRBV7-8|.|.|TRBJ2-5
CASSLASYQETQYF
TGTGCCAGCAGCTTAGCTAGTTACCAAGAGACCCAGTACTTC
>TRBV4-1|.|.|TRBJ2-7
CASSGGWAQYF
TGCGCCAGCAGCGGTGGGTGGGCGCAGTACTTC
>TRBV5-1|.|TRBD1|TRBJ2-5
CASSLEGGAYQETQYF
TGCGCCAGCAGCTTGGAAGGGGGCGCCTACCAAGAGACCCAGTACTTC
>TRBV6-1|once|TRBD1|TRBJ2-7
CASSVYRGRTYEQYF
TGTGCCAGCAGCGTTTACAGGGGACGGACCTACGAGCAGTACTTC
>TRBV6-5|.|.|TRBJ2-7
CASSPGPYEQYF
TGTGCCAGCAGTCCGGGCCCCTACGAGCAGTACTTC
>TRBV18|.|TRBD1|TRBJ2-1
CASSLRAGTGYDNEQFF
TGTGCCAGCTCACTTAGGGCCGGGACAGGGTACGACAATGAGCAGTTCTTC
>TRBV29-1|.|TRBD2|TRBJ2-5
CSVLSGLGGETQYF
TGCAGCGTTCTCTCGGGACTAGGTGGGGAGACCCAGTACTTC
>TRBV6-5|.|TRBD2|TRBJ2-7
CASSYLAGGSSYEQYF
TGTGCCAGCAGTTACCTAGCGGGAGGGAGCTCCTACGAGCAGTACTTC
>TRBV25-1|once|TRBD2|TRBJ2-1
CASGTGLGINEQFF
TGTGCCAGCGGAACGGGACTAGGAATCAATGAGCAGTTCTTC
>TRBV5-4|.|.|TRBJ1-6
CASSSTASYNSPLHF
TGTGCCAGCAGCTCGACAGCGTCCTATAATTCACCCCTCCACTTT
>TRBV7-2|.|.|TRBJ1-2
CASSLVAVDRGYTF
TGTGCCAGCAGCTTAGTTGCGGTAGATCGCGGCTACACCTTC